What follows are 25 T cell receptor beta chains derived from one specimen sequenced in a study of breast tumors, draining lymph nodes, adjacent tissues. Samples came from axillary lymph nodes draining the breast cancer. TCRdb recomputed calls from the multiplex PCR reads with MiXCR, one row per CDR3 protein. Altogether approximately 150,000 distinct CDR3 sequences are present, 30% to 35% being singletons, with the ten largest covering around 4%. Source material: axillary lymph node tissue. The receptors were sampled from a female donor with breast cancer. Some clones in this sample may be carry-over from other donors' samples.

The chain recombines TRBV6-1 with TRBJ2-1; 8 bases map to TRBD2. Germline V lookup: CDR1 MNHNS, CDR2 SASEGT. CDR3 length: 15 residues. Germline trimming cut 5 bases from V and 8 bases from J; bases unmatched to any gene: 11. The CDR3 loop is CASSPGTSRSYEQFF. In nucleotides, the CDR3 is TGTGCCAGCAGTCCCGGGACTAGTCGGTCCTATGAGCAGTTCTTC.

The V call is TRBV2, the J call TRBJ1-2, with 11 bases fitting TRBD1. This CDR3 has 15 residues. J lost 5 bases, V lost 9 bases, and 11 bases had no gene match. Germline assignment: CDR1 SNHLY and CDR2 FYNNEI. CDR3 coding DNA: TGTGCCAGTACGACGTCGGGACAGGGGGTATATGGCTACACCTTC. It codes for CASTTSGQGVYGYTF.

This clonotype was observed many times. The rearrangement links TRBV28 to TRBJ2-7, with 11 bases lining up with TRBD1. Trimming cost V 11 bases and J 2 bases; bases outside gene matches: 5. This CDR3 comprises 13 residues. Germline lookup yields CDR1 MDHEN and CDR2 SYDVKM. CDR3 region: CAGGTGGTYEQYF. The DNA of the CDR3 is TGTGCCGGGGGGACAGGGGGGACCTACGAGCAGTACTTC.

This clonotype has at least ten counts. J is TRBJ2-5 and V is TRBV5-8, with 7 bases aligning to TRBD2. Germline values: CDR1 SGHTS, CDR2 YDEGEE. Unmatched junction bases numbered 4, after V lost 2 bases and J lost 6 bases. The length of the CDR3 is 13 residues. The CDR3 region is CASSFGTTQTQYF. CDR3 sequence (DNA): TGTGCCAGCAGCTTCGGGACTACTCAGACCCAGTACTTC.

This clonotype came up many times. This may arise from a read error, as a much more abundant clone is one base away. This CDR3 is CSARQGEISTQPQHF. CDR3 coding DNA: TGCAGTGCTAGACAGGGGGAAATAAGCACTCAGCCCCAGCATTTT. J is TRBJ1-5 and V is TRBV20-1, with TRBD1 identical over 7 bases. There are 15 residues in the CDR3. CDR1 is DFQATT, CDR2 SNEGSKA, per germline (reference sequence).

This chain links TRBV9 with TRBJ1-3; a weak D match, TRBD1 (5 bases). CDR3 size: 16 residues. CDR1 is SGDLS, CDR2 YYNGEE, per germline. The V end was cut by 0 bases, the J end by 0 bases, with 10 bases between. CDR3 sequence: CASSVEGTSSGNTIYF. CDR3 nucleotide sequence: TGTGCCAGCAGCGTAGAGGGGACTAGCTCTGGAAACACCATATATTTT.

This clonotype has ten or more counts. The CDR3, as DNA: TGTGCCAGCAGGACGGGACTAGCGGGGGCCTACGAGCAGTACTTC. Translating it yields CASRTGLAGAYEQYF. The V gene is TRBV5-4, the J gene TRBJ2-7, with 14 bases identical to TRBD2. CDR3 length: 15 amino acids. CDR1 and CDR2 from the germline V gene are SGHNT and YYREEE (reference sequence). Trimming at V came to 5 bases and at J to 2 bases, leaving 3 bases not matched to a gene.

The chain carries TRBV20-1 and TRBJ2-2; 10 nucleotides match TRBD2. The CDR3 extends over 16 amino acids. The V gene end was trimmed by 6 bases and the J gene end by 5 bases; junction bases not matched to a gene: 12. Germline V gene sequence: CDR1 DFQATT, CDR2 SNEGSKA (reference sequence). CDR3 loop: CSASSLLAGRTGELFF. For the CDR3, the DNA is TGCAGTGCCAGCAGCTTACTAGCGGGGAGGACCGGGGAGCTGTTTTTT.

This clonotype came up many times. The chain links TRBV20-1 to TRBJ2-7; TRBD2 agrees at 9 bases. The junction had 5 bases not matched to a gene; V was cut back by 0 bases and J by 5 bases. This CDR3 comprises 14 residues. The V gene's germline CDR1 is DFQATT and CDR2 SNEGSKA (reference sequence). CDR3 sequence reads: CSARDMGLADEQYF. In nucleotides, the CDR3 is TGCAGTGCTAGAGATATGGGACTAGCTGACGAGCAGTACTTC.

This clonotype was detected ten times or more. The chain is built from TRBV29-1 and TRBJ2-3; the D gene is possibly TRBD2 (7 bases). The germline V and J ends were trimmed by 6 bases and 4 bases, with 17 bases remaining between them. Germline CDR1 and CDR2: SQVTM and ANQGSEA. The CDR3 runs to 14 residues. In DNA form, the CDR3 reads TGCAGCGTCAGTAGGGGGAGGGCCCCAGATACGCAGTATTTT. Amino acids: CSVSRGRAPDTQYF.

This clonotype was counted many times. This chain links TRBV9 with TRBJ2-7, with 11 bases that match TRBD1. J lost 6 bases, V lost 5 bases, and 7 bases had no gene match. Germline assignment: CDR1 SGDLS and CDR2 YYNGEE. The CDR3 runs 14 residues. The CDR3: CASSKAGTGGEQYF. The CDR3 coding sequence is TGTGCCAGCAGTAAAGCCGGGACAGGGGGCGAGCAGTACTTC.

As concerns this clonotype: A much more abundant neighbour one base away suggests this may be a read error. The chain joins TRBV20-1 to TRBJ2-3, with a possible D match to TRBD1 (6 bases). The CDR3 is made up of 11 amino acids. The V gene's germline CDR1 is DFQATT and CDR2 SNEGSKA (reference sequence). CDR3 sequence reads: CSGGRGDTQSF. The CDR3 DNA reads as TGCAGTGGGGGGCGAGGAGATACGCAGTCTTTT.

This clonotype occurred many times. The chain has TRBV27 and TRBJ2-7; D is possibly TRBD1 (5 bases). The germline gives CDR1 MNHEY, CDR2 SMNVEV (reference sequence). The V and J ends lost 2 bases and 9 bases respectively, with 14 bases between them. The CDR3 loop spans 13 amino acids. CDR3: CASSLGSGLGQYF. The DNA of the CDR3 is TGTGCCAGCAGTTTAGGGTCAGGGCTCGGGCAGTACTTC.

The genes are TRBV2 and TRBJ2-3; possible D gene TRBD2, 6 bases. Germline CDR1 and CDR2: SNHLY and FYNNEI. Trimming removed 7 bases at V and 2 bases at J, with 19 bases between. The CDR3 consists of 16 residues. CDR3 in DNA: TGTGCCAGCACGGGGGTTGGGACGGCGTACACAGATACGCAGTATTTT. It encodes CASTGVGTAYTDTQYF.

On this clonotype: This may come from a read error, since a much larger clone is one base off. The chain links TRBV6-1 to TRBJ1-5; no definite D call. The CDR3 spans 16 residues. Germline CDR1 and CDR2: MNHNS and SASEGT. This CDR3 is CASSEGAVYSNPPQHF. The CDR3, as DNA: TGTGCCAGCAGTGAAGGGGCAGTTTATAGCAATCCGCCCCAGCATTTT.

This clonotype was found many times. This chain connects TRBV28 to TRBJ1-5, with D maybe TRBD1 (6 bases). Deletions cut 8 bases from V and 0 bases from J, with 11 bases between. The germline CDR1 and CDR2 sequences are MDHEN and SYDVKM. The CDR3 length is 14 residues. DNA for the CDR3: TGTGCCAGCGGGGGGACATCTAGCAATCAGCCCCAGCATTTT. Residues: CASGGTSSNQPQHF. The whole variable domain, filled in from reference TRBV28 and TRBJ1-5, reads DVKVTQSSRYLVKRTGEKVFLECVQDMDHENMFWYRQDPGLGLRLIYFSYDVKMKEKGDIPEGYSVSREKKERFSLILESASTNQTSMYLCASGGTSSNQPQHFGDGTRLSIL.

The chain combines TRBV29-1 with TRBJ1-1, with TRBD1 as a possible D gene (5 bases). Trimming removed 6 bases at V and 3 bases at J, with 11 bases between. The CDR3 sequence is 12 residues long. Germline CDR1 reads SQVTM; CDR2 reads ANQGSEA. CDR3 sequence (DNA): TGCAGCGTGAGACAGCTGGACACTGAAGCTTTCTTT. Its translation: CSVRQLDTEAFF. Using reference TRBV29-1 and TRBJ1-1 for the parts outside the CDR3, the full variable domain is SAVISQKPSRDICQRGTSLTIQCQVDSQVTMMFWYRQQPGQSLTLIATANQGSEATYESGFVIDKFPISRPNLTFSTLTVSNMSPEDSSIYLCSVRQLDTEAFFGQGTRLTVV.

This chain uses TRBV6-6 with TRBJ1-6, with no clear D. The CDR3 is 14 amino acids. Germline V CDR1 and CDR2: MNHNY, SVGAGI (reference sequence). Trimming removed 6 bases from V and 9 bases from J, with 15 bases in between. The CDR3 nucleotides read TGTGCCAGCAGCCTCATCAGCGAAGGTTCACCCCTCCACTTT. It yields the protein CASSLISEGSPLHF.

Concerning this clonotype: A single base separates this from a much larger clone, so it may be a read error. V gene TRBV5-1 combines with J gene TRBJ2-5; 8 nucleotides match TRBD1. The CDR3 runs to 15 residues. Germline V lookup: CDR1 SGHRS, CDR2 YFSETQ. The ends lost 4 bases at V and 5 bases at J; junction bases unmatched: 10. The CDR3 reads CASSIGQGACETQYF. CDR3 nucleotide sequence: TGCGCCAGCAGCATAGGACAGGGAGCCTGCGAGACCCAGTACTTC.

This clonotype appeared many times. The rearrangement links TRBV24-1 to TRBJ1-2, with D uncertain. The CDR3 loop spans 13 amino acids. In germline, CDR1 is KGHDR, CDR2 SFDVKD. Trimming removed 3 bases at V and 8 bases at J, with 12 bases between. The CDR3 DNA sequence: TGTGCCACCAGTGATAAGCCAGCCTCGGGCTACACCTTC. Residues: CATSDKPASGYTF.

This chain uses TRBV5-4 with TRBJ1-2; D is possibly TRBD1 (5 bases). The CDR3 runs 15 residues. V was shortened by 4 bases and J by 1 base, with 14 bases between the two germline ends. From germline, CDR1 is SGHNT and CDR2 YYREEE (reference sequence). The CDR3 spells CASSGSDKGNYGYTF. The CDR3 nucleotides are TGTGCCAGCAGCGGGTCGGACAAGGGTAACTATGGCTACACCTTC.

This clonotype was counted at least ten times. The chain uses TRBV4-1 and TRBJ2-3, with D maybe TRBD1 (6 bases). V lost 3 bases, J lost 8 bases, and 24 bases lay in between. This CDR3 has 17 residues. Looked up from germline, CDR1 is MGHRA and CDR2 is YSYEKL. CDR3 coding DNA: TGCGCCAGCAGCCAGCCAACCGGGACGGGCCCACAGGGTACGCAGTATTTT. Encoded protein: CASSQPTGTGPQGTQYF.

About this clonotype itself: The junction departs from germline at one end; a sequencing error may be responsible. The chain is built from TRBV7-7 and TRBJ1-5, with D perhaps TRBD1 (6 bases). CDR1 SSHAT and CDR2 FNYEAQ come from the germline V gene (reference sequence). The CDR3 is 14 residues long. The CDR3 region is CASSAGGTNQPQHF. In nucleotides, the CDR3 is TGTGCTAGCAGTGCTGGGGGGACAAATCAGCCCCAGCATTTT.

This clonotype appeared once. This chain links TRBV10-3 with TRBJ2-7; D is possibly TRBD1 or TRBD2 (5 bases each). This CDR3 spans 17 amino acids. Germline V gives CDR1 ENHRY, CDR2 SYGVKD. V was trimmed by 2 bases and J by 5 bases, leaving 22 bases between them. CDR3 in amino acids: CAISEPKAGRRTHEQYF. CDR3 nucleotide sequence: TGTGCCATCAGTGAGCCGAAGGCAGGGAGACGGACCCACGAGCAGTACTTC.

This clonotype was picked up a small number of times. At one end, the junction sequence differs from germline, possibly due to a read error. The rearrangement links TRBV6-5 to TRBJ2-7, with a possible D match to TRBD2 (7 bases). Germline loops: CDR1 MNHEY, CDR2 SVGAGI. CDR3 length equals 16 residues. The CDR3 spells CASSHSYGGHSYEQYF. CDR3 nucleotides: TGTGCCAGCAGTCACTCTTACGGGGGGCACTCCTACGAGCAGTACTTC.